The 27 T cell receptor beta chains below were found in one sample sequenced in a study of early T cells in non-severe SARS-CoV-2 infection. TCRdb passed the 5' RACE reads through MiXCR, listing each CDR3 protein once. In the table there are tens of thousands of distinct CDR3 sequences, 8.5% to 10% of which are singletons. Source material: whole blood. These receptor sequences come from an adult who was a healthcare worker with PCR-confirmed SARS-CoV-2 infection or an uninfected control (not recorded which).

This chain links TRBV12-3 or TRBV12-4 with TRBJ2-3; D ambiguous. The CDR3 runs to 15 residues. Trimming removed 7 bases at V and 2 bases at J, with 16 bases between. The CDR3 loop reads CASNPATIPTDTQYF. DNA of the CDR3: TGTGCCAGCAACCCGGCAACAATTCCCACAGATACGCAGTATTTT.

This clonotype came up many times. This chain connects TRBV11-1 to TRBJ2-1; D is unresolved. Per germline, CDR1 SGHAT and CDR2 FQDESV (reference sequence). With 1 base removed from V and 12 bases from J, the gap between germline ends came to 19 bases. The CDR3 spans 15 residues. The CDR3 is CASSLGGIGRIVQFF. CDR3 nucleotides: TGTGCCAGCAGCTTAGGAGGCATTGGCCGTATCGTGCAGTTCTTC.

J is TRBJ2-2 and V is TRBV9; no clear D. Trimming cost V 2 bases and J 5 bases, with 10 bases left between them. Germline-derived CDR1 and CDR2 are SGDLS and YYNGEE. The CDR3 loop spans 14 amino acids. For the CDR3, the DNA is TGTGCCAGCAGCGTCGCTAGAGGAACCGGGGAGCTGTTTTTT. Translating it yields CASSVARGTGELFF.

This clonotype turned up a few times. The V and J genes are TRBV6-2 or TRBV6-3 and TRBJ2-7, with 10 positions matching TRBD2. This CDR3 is 14 amino acids long. The germline V gene has CDR1 MNHEY and CDR2 SVGEGT. V shed 1 base, J shed 7 bases, and the junction held 4 bases outside the gene matches. The CDR3: CASSYLSSGSEQYF. In nucleotides, the CDR3 is TGTGCCAGCAGTTACTTGTCTAGCGGGAGTGAGCAGTACTTC.

The chain combines TRBV28 with TRBJ2-2; 9 bases fit TRBD1. V lost 8 bases and J lost 2; bases outside the gene matches: 3. Germline CDR1 MDHEN, CDR2 SYDVKM. The CDR3 is 14 residues long. The CDR3 nucleotides read TGTGCCAGCCAGGGACAGGGCAACACCGGGGAGCTGTTTTTT. Encoded protein: CASQGQGNTGELFF.

This clonotype was seen more than once but under ten times. The V call is TRBV6-2 or TRBV6-3, the J call TRBJ2-2, with no clear D. The CDR3 is made up of 14 amino acids. Trimming pared 9 bases from V and 3 bases from J, leaving 14 bases between. Germline loops: CDR1 MNHEY, CDR2 SVGEGT. CDR3 sequence (DNA): TGTGCCAGTAGAGACGGTGGGGACACCGGGGAGCTGTTTTTT. Translated, it gives CASRDGGDTGELFF.

This clonotype was recorded at least ten times. This sequence joins TRBV6-2 or TRBV6-3 and TRBJ2-1; D is undetermined. The germline CDR1 and CDR2 sequences are MNHEY and SVGEGT. The CDR3 totals 15 residues. Deletions cut 5 bases from V and 3 bases from J, with 14 bases between. CDR3 nucleotide sequence: TGTGCCAGCAGTGCCGGCCCTCCAGGCTACAATGAGCAGTTCTTC. It translates to CASSAGPPGYNEQFF.

In this sample, this clonotype turned up a few times. The rearrangement links TRBV29-1 to TRBJ2-7; a possible D gene is TRBD1 (5 bases). V dropped 5 bases and J dropped 2 bases, with 13 bases sitting between them. The CDR3 runs 13 residues. CDR1 SQVTM and CDR2 ANQGSEA come from the germline V gene. The CDR3 bases are TGCAGCGTTAGGGGCGACTCTACCTACGAGCAGTACTTC. Translation: CSVRGDSTYEQYF.

Many counts were recorded for this clonotype. This chain connects TRBV7-3 to TRBJ1-6; D gene unclear. CDR3 length: 15 amino acids. V was clipped by 2 bases and J by 6 bases, with 11 bases between them. Germline V gene lookup returns CDR1 SGHTA and CDR2 FQGTGA. CDR3 DNA sequence: TGTGCCAGCAGCTTAGACCGCGCCGGTAATTCACCCCTCCACTTT. This codes for CASSLDRAGNSPLHF.

This clonotype was seen a few times. This sequence joins TRBV11-1 and TRBJ2-1; 7 bases are a match to TRBD1. The germline V gene encodes CDR1 SGHAT and CDR2 FQDESV (reference sequence). CDR3 length: 15 residues. Unmatched junction bases numbered 9, after V lost 4 bases and J lost 6 bases. The CDR3 sequence: CASSSGTAESNEQFF. The CDR3 nucleotides are TGTGCCAGCAGCTCCGGGACAGCCGAGAGCAATGAGCAGTTCTTC.

This chain joins TRBV7-8 and TRBJ1-3; D not resolved. V lost 1 base to trimming and J lost 0 bases, with 16 bases between them. Germline CDR1 reads SGHVS; CDR2 reads FQNEAQ. The CDR3 is made up of 18 amino acids. The CDR3 loop reads CASSLVPWAGNSGNTIYF. The DNA for the CDR3 is TGTGCCAGCAGCTTAGTCCCCTGGGCAGGCAACTCTGGAAACACCATATATTTT.

This clonotype was picked up many times. The J gene is TRBJ2-3, the V gene TRBV9; weak D call: TRBD2 (5 bases). Trimming took off 0 bases at V and 2 bases at J, with 13 bases between the two ends. In germline, CDR1 is SGDLS, CDR2 YYNGEE. This CDR3 region has 16 residues. CDR3 region: CASSVDGATTTDTQYF. In DNA, the CDR3 is TGTGCCAGCAGCGTAGACGGTGCGACTACCACAGATACGCAGTATTTT. The full variable domain, rest sourced from reference TRBV9 and TRBJ2-3, is DSGVTQTPKHLITATGQRVTLRCSPRSGDLSVYWYQQSLDQGLQFLIQYYNGEERAKGNILERFSAQQFPDLHSELNLSSLELGDSALYFCASSVDGATTTDTQYFGPGTRLTVL.

This clonotype came up many times. The CDR3 coding sequence is TGCAGCGTCGTAGCGGGAGGATCAGATACGCAGTATTTT. It is translated as CSVVAGGSDTQYF. The rearrangement joins TRBV29-1 to TRBJ2-3, with 10 bases matching TRBD2. The CDR3 has 13 residues. CDR1 and CDR2 (germline): SQVTM, ANQGSEA. J lost 4 bases, V lost 6 bases, and 4 bases had no gene match.

The chain has TRBV7-9 and TRBJ2-1, with D perhaps TRBD1 (5 bases). Trimming shortened V by 1 base and J by 4 bases, and 11 bases separated the two germline ends. CDR3 length: 15 residues. In germline, CDR1 is SEHNR, CDR2 FQNEAQ (reference sequence). The DNA of the CDR3 is TGTGCCAGCAGCTTAGGCAGGGCCGCGTACAATGAGCAGTTCTTC. Amino acids: CASSLGRAAYNEQFF. Complete variable domain (other parts from reference TRBV7-9 and TRBJ2-1): DTGVSQNPRHKITKRGQNVTFRCDPISEHNRLYWYRQTLGQGPEFLTYFQNEAQLEKSRLLSDRFSAERPKGSFSTLEIQRTEQGDSAMYLCASSLGRAAYNEQFFGPGTRLTVL.

This chain links TRBV27 with TRBJ2-7; weak D call: TRBD2 (6 bases). The CDR3 has 15 amino acids. V gave up 0 bases and J gave up 2 bases, with 11 bases separating them. The germline V gene has CDR1 MNHEY and CDR2 SMNVEV (reference sequence). CDR3 amino acids: CASSLSVSGAYEQYF. The DNA for the CDR3 is TGTGCCAGCAGTTTATCCGTTAGCGGCGCCTACGAGCAGTACTTC.

The chain recombines TRBV7-2 with TRBJ2-3; D perhaps matches TRBD2 (6 bases). Trimming stripped 1 base from V and 3 bases from J, with 14 bases between. Germline CDR1 SGHTA, CDR2 FQGNSA. The CDR3 extends over 16 amino acids. The CDR3 here is CASSLVTGVGTDTQYF. The CDR3 DNA reads TGTGCCAGCAGCTTAGTGACGGGAGTGGGGACAGATACGCAGTATTTT.

This clonotype was found many times. The chain combines TRBV2 with TRBJ2-6; 10 positions match TRBD2. This CDR3 region has 17 residues. Germline V gene sequence: CDR1 SNHLY, CDR2 FYNNEI. The J segment lost 1 base and the V segment lost 6 bases, leaving 6 bases of the junction unmatched. This CDR3 reads CASRSGTSVSGANVLTF. The CDR3 DNA is TGTGCCAGCAGGTCCGGGACTAGCGTTTCTGGGGCCAACGTCCTGACTTTC. Full variable domain (remainder filled in from reference TRBV2 and TRBJ2-6): EPEVTQTPSHQVTQMGQEVILRCVPISNHLYFYWYRQILGQKVEFLVSFYNNEISEKSEIFDDQFSVERPDGSNFTLKIRSTKLEDSAMYFCASRSGTSVSGANVLTFGAGSRLTVL.

The gene calls are TRBV5-6 and TRBJ2-2; D is unresolved. V lost 0 bases, J lost 5 bases, and 8 bases lay in between. Looked up from germline, CDR1 is SGHDT and CDR2 is YYEEEE. CDR3 length: 14 residues. CDR3 amino acids: CASSLDTITGELFF. The CDR3 coding sequence is TGTGCCAGCAGCTTGGACACCATTACCGGGGAGCTGTTTTTT.

This clonotype occurred many times. V gene TRBV6-6 combines with J gene TRBJ2-3; TRBD2 matches at 12 bases. Germline CDR1 reads MNHNY; CDR2 reads SVGAGI (reference sequence). With 7 bases clipped from V and 4 bases from J, the junction kept 6 bases outside the gene matches. The CDR3 has 15 amino acids. CDR3 sequence reads: CASTELAGGADTQYF. The CDR3 DNA reads as TGTGCCAGCACCGAACTAGCGGGAGGTGCAGATACGCAGTATTTT.

Many counts were recorded for this clonotype. The CDR3 loop reads CAISESGGGATQYF. The CDR3 coding sequence is TGTGCCATCAGTGAGTCGGGCGGGGGCGCGACCCAGTACTTC. The V and J genes are TRBV10-3 and TRBJ2-5, with TRBD2 as a possible D gene (7 bases). Trimming removed 0 bases at V and 7 bases at J, with 12 bases between. CDR3 size: 14 residues. CDR1 and CDR2 from the germline V gene are ENHRY and SYGVKD.

This clonotype appeared a few times. V and J are TRBV6-6 and TRBJ1-6; a possible D gene is TRBD1 (6 bases). V was shortened by 0 bases and J by 3 bases, with 6 bases between the two germline ends. The CDR3 covers 15 residues. Looked up from germline, CDR1 is MNHNY and CDR2 is SVGAGI (reference sequence). For the CDR3, the DNA is TGTGCCAGCAGTTACTCGGACAGCTATAATTCACCCCTCCACTTT. Translating gives CASSYSDSYNSPLHF.

This clonotype showed up just a few times. The V gene is TRBV6-5, the J gene TRBJ2-3; D is unresolved. Looked up from germline, CDR1 is MNHEY and CDR2 is SVGAGI. The CDR3 has 13 residues. V shed 1 base and J shed 3 bases, with 5 bases lying between them. The DNA for the CDR3 is TGTGCCAGCAGTTACTTCCGTACAGATACGCAGTATTTT. This gives the protein CASSYFRTDTQYF.

This clonotype showed up just a few times. V usage is TRBV6-2 or TRBV6-3 and J usage is TRBJ2-2; D is unresolved. Germline V gene data show CDR1 as MNHEY and CDR2 as SVGEGT. V dropped 3 bases and J dropped 2 bases, with 4 bases sitting between them. The CDR3 contains 13 residues. The CDR3 reads CASSYFNTGELFF. CDR3 sequence (DNA): TGTGCCAGCAGTTATTTCAACACCGGGGAGCTGTTTTTT.

A few counts support this clonotype. The chain is built from TRBV7-9 and TRBJ2-3, with TRBD1 matching 9 bases. Germline V gene data show CDR1 as SEHNR and CDR2 as FQNEAQ (reference sequence). J gave up 5 bases and V 5 bases, and 11 bases lay outside the gene matches. This CDR3 contains 16 residues. Here the CDR3 reads CASSRVPGQGQDTQYF. CDR3 sequence (DNA): TGTGCCAGCAGCCGCGTACCGGGACAGGGTCAAGATACGCAGTATTTT.

The chain uses TRBV7-3 and TRBJ1-1, with 7 bases lining up with TRBD1. The CDR3 runs to 18 residues. V lost 5 bases and J lost 0; bases outside the gene matches: 15. Germline-derived CDR1 and CDR2 are SGHTA and FQGTGA. This chain's CDR3 is CASSPSGAGGRLNTEAFF. The CDR3 DNA sequence: TGTGCCAGCAGCCCTTCGGGCGCAGGGGGTAGACTGAACACTGAAGCTTTCTTT.

This clonotype was seen a handful of times. J is TRBJ2-1 and V is TRBV5-1, with TRBD2 matching over 8 bases. Germline CDR1 is SGHRS and CDR2 is YFSETQ. With V trimmed by 5 bases and J by 9 bases, 13 bases remained unmatched. The CDR3 has 15 residues. CDR3 sequence: CASSLTSESLGEQFF. Here the CDR3 DNA reads TGCGCCAGCAGTTTGACTAGCGAATCTCTCGGTGAGCAGTTCTTC. The full variable domain, rest sourced from reference TRBV5-1 and TRBJ2-1, is KAGVTQTPRYLIKTRGQQVTLSCSPISGHRSVSWYQQTPGQGLQFLFEYFSETQRNKGNFPGRFSGRQFSNSRSEMNVSTLELGDSALYLCASSLTSESLGEQFFGPGTRLTVL.

This clonotype has at least ten counts. This chain uses TRBV12-5 with TRBJ2-1; TRBD2 agrees at 13 bases. In germline, CDR1 is LGHNT, CDR2 FRNRAP. Trimming cost V 5 bases and J 8 bases; bases outside gene matches: 3. This CDR3 has 14 amino acids. Here the CDR3 reads CASGVGLAGYEQFF. In nucleotides, the CDR3 is TGTGCTAGTGGTGTGGGACTAGCGGGATATGAGCAGTTCTTC. The entire variable domain, with the rest obtained from reference TRBV12-5 and TRBJ2-1, is as follows: DARVTQTPRHKVTEMGQEVTMRCQPILGHNTVFWYRQTMMQGLELLAYFRNRAPLDDSGMPKDRFSAEMPDATLATLKIQPSEPRDSAVYFCASGVGLAGYEQFFGPGTRLTVL.